This T cell receptor beta chain comes out of a study of T cells after yellow fever vaccination. This CDR3 spans 14 amino acids. Germline V gene lookup returns CDR1 SGHTA and CDR2 FQGNSA. Trimming stripped 5 bases from V and 0 bases from J, with 10 bases between. In TCRdb, the 5' RACE reads were re-called with MiXCR into one record per CDR3 protein. This table has under 550,000 distinct CDR3 sequences, about a fifth appearing once. The chain joins TRBV7-2 to TRBJ1-1; no clear D. The sample in question was PBMCs, obtained roughly 20 days after the first yellow fever vaccination. This receptor was obtained from a man aged 18 to 30 who received the YFV17D yellow fever vaccine. The CDR3 region is CASSRTEVNTEAFF. The CDR3, as DNA: TGTGCCAGCAGCAGAACAGAGGTGAACACTGAAGCTTTCTTT. The full variable domain, its missing parts supplied by reference TRBV7-2 and TRBJ1-1, is GAGVSQSPSNKVTEKGKDVELRCDPISGHTALYWYRQSLGQGLEFLIYFQGNSAPDKSGLPSDRFSAERTGGSVSTLTIQRTQQEDSAVYLCASSRTEVNTEAFFGQGTRLTVV.